This TCR beta chain was found in a study of glioma-infiltrating T cells after dendritic cell vaccination. Time point defined: after dendritic cell vaccination, including at tumor progression/relapse. Germline V CDR1 and CDR2: SNHLY, FYNNEI. The length of the CDR3 is 12 residues. The ends lost 7 bases at V and 8 bases at J; junction bases unmatched: 6. A few counts support this clone. Profiling relied on immunoSEQ multiplex PCR, and the TCRdb table lists in-frame clones only, not all of them. Of fewer than 85,000 clones in the sample, roughly 91% were seen once. Material: blood, obtained after dendritic cell vaccination. The clonotype originates from a human donor with glioblastoma. The chain carries TRBV2 and TRBJ1-2, with TRBD1 identical over 8 bases. The CDR3 DNA sequence: TGTGCCAGCACTGGGACAGGTGGAGGCTACACCTTC. This translates into CASTGTGGGYTF.